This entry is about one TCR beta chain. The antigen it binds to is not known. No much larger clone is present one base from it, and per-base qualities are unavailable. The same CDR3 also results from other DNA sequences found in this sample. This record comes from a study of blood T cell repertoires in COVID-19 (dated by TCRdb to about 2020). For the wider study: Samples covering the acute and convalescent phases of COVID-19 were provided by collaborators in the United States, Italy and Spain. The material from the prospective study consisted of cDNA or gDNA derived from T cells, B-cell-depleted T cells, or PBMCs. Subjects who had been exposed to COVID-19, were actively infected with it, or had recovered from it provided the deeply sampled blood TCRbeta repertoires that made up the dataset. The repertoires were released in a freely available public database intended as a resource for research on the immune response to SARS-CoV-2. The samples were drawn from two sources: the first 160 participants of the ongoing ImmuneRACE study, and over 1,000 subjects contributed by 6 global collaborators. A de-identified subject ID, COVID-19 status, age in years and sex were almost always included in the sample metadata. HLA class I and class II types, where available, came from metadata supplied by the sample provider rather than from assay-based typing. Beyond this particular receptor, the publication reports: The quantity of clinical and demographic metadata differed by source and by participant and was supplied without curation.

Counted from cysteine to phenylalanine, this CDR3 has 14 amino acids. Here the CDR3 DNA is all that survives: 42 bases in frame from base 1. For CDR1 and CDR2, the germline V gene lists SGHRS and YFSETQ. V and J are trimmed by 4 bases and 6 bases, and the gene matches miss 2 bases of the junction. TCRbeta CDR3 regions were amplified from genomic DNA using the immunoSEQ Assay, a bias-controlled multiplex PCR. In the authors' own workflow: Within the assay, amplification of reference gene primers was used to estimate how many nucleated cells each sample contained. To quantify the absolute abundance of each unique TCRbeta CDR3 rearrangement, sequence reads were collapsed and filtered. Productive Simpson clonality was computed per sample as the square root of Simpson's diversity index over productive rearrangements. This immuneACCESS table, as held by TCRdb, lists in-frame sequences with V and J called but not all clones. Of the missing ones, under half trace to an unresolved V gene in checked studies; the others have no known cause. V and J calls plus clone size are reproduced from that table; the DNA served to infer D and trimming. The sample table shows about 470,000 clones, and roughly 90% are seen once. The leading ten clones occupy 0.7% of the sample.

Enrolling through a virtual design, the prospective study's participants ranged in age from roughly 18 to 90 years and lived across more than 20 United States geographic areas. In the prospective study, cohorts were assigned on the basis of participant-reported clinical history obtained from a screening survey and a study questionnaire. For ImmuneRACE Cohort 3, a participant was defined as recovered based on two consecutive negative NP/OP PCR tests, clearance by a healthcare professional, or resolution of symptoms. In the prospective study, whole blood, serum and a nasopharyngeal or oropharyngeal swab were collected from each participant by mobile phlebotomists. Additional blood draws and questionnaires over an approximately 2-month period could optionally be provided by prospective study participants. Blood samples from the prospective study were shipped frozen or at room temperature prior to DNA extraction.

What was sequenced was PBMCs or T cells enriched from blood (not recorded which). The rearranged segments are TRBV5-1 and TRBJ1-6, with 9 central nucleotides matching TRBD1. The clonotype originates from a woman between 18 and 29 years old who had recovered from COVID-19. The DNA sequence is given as TGCGCCAGCAGCCCGGGACAGGGTAATTCACCCCTCCACTTT. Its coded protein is CASSPGQGNSPLHF. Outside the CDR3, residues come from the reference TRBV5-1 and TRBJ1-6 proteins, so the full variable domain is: KAGVTQTPRYLIKTRGQQVTLSCSPISGHRSVSWYQQTPGQGLQFLFEYFSETQRNKGNFPGRFSGRQFSNSRSEMNVSTLELGDSALYLCASSPGQGNSPLHFGNGTRLTVT.